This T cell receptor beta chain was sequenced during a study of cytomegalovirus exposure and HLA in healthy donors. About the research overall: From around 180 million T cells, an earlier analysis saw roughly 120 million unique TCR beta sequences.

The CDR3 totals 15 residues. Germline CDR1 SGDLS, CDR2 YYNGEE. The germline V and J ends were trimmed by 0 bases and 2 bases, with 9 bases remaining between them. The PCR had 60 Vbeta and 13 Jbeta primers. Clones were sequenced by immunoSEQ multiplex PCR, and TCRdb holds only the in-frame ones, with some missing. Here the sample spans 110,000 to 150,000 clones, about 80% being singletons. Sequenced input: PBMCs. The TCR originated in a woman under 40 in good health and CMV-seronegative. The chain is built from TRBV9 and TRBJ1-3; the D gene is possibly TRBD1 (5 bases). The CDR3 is CASSVDLTAGNTIYF. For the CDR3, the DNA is TGTGCCAGCAGCGTAGATTTGACAGCTGGAAACACCATATATTTT. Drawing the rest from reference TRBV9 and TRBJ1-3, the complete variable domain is DSGVTQTPKHLITATGQRVTLRCSPRSGDLSVYWYQQSLDQGLQFLIQYYNGEERAKGNILERFSAQQFPDLHSELNLSSLELGDSALYFCASSVDLTAGNTIYFGEGSWLTVV.